Presented here are 17 T cell receptor beta chains from one specimen sequenced in a study of CD8 T cells in ankylosing spondylitis. Via MiXCR, TCRdb re-called the 5' RACE reads, giving one row per CDR3 protein. The repertoire holds roughly 250,000 distinct CDR3 sequences, with approximately 9% as singletons. The sample consisted of blood, either unsorted or a sorted T cell fraction (not recorded which). These TCRs come from a male donor with ankylosing spondylitis or in good health (not recorded which).

This clonotype occurred many times. The chain combines TRBV25-1 with TRBJ2-7, with D unclear. The length of the CDR3 is 12 residues. Germline CDR1 reads MGHDK; CDR2 reads SYGVNS. Trimming left V 4 bases short and J 4 bases short, with 8 bases between. The CDR3 DNA reads as TGTGCCAGCAGTGTTTTCGCATACGAGCAGTACTTC. Its translation: CASSVFAYEQYF.

This clonotype turned up a few times. The chain couples TRBV5-5 to TRBJ1-4; D is perhaps TRBD1 (6 bases). Germline lookup yields CDR1 SGHKS and CDR2 YYEKEE (reference sequence). Trimming left V 4 bases short and J 0 bases short, with 10 bases between. The CDR3 extends over 15 amino acids. CDR3 coding DNA: TGTGCCAGCAGCGACAGGACTGCAACTAATGAAAAACTGTTTTTT. This sequence encodes CASSDRTATNEKLFF.

There are many counts of this clonotype. V and J are TRBV10-3 and TRBJ1-1, with D possibly TRBD1 on 6 matching bases. The CDR3 contains 15 residues. V lost 6 bases and J lost 4, with 18 bases in between. Germline V gives CDR1 ENHRY, CDR2 SYGVKD. The CDR3 DNA follows: TGTGCCATCAGGCTCAAAACAGGGCTGGGCACTGAAGCTTTCTTT. As protein: CAIRLKTGLGTEAFF.

This clonotype was counted at least ten times. The chain carries TRBV4-2 and TRBJ1-4; D ambiguous. CDR1 and CDR2 (germline): LGHNA, YNFKEQ. Between the trimmed V and J ends, which lost 0 bases and 13 bases, there was a span of 12 bases. The CDR3 totals 13 residues. The CDR3 DNA reads as TGTGCCAGCAGCCAAGATTTGGACCCTCGACTGTTTTTT. It codes for CASSQDLDPRLFF.

In this sample, this clonotype turned up many times. The J gene is TRBJ2-7, the V gene TRBV10-3; TRBD1 agrees at 9 bases. Looked up from germline, CDR1 is ENHRY and CDR2 is SYGVKD. The CDR3 is 13 residues long. V lost 6 bases and J lost 7; bases outside the gene matches: 7. CDR3 sequence (DNA): TGTGCCATCAGCCGGGACAGGGAGGGAGAGCAGTACTTC. Its protein is CAISRDREGEQYF.

The chain recombines TRBV6-5 with TRBJ2-7, with 12 bases fitting TRBD2. The CDR3 is 15 residues long. Germline CDR1 and CDR2: MNHEY and SVGAGI. V gave up 1 base and J gave up 4 bases; unmatched junction bases: 2. CDR3 in DNA: TGTGCCAGCAGTTACTATACTAGCGGGGGGTACGAGCAGTACTTC. Residues: CASSYYTSGGYEQYF.

There are many counts of this clonotype. The gene calls are TRBV24-1 and TRBJ2-7; D remains unclear. With 5 bases removed from V and 13 bases from J, the gap between germline ends came to 20 bases. Germline CDR1 and CDR2: KGHDR and SFDVKD. This CDR3 spans 13 amino acids. In DNA, the CDR3 is TGTGCCACCAGTGGAGACGGCCCCCCGGTTCTTTACTTC. Protein product: CATSGDGPPVLYF.

Regarding this clonotype: Just one base apart from a much larger clone, this may be a read error. V is TRBV5-6 and J is TRBJ1-2; possible D gene TRBD1, 6 bases. The V and J ends lost 4 bases and 7 bases respectively, with 23 bases between them. Germline V gives CDR1 SGHDT, CDR2 YYEEEE. The CDR3 is 16 amino acids. CDR3 loop: CASSRFLGSGARGYTF. The CDR3 coding sequence is TGTGCCAGCAGCAGATTCCTCGGGTCAGGGGCACGTGGCTACACCTTC.

This clonotype was seen many times. CDR3 nucleotide sequence: TGTGCCTGGAGTGTATTCGTAGGGCGTAATCAGCCCCAGCATTTT. Its translation is CAWSVFVGRNQPQHF. J is TRBJ1-5 and V is TRBV30, with unresolved D. Per germline, CDR1 GTSNPN and CDR2 SVGIG (reference sequence). This CDR3 region has 15 residues. Trimming stripped 0 bases from V and 4 bases from J, with 13 bases between.

This clonotype came up many times. The chain employs TRBV6-1 and TRBJ2-7; a weak D match, TRBD1 (6 bases). V lost 0 bases and J lost 3, with 9 bases in between. The CDR3 length is 14 residues. The germline CDR1 and CDR2 sequences are MNHNS and SASEGT. In DNA form, the CDR3 reads TGTGCCAGCAGTGAAGCGAGGGACAACTACGAGCAGTACTTC. This codes for CASSEARDNYEQYF.

This clonotype was seen repeatedly, ten times or more. This chain connects TRBV5-1 to TRBJ1-1; the D gene is possibly TRBD1 (5 bases). Per germline, CDR1 SGHRS and CDR2 YFSETQ. CDR3 length equals 13 residues. V lost 3 bases, J lost 3 bases, and 9 bases lay in between. CDR3 in amino acids: CASSSEGDTEAFF. CDR3 bases: TGCGCCAGCAGCTCGGAAGGGGACACTGAAGCTTTCTTT. The variable domain in full, completed from reference TRBV5-1 and TRBJ1-1, reads KAGVTQTPRYLIKTRGQQVTLSCSPISGHRSVSWYQQTPGQGLQFLFEYFSETQRNKGNFPGRFSGRQFSNSRSEMNVSTLELGDSALYLCASSSEGDTEAFFGQGTRLTVV.

This clonotype was seen repeatedly, ten times or more. V usage is TRBV6-1 and J usage is TRBJ1-1; no firm D call. The CDR3 covers 13 residues. The germline gives CDR1 MNHNS, CDR2 SASEGT. Trimming stripped 8 bases from V and 3 bases from J, with 13 bases between. The CDR3 protein is CASRKEGDTEAFF. In nucleotides, the CDR3 is TGTGCCAGCCGAAAGGAGGGAGACACTGAAGCTTTCTTT.

This clonotype was counted ten times or more. The V call is TRBV7-2, the J call TRBJ2-2; D tentatively reads TRBD1 or TRBD2 (5 bases each). Trimming removed 5 bases from V and 8 bases from J, with 15 bases in between. The CDR3 has 14 amino acids. Germline V gene sequence: CDR1 SGHTA, CDR2 FQGNSA. The CDR3 bases are TGTGCCAGCAGCCTGGGACCTTCTGCTGGGGAGCTGTTTTTT. Protein product: CASSLGPSAGELFF.

This clonotype was picked up many times. This chain connects TRBV20-1 to TRBJ2-1; TRBD1 matches 8 bases. The CDR3 is 12 residues long. CDR1 and CDR2 from the germline V gene are DFQATT and SNEGSKA (reference sequence). J gave up 3 bases and V 7 bases, and 2 bases lay outside the gene matches. The CDR3 DNA is TGCAGTGTCGGGACAGGCTACAATGAGCAGTTCTTC. It encodes CSVGTGYNEQFF.

This chain joins TRBV5-1 and TRBJ1-5; no clear D gene. The CDR3 is made up of 14 amino acids. Trimming removed 4 bases from V and 4 bases from J, with 12 bases in between. CDR1 and CDR2 (germline): SGHRS, YFSETQ. This CDR3 is CASSPDGLNQPQHF. In DNA form, the CDR3 reads TGCGCCAGCAGCCCTGACGGACTGAATCAGCCCCAGCATTTT.

This clonotype has only a few counts. This chain joins TRBV7-2 and TRBJ2-3; TRBD2 agrees at 8 bases. Germline values: CDR1 SGHTA, CDR2 FQGNSA. The trim removed 2 bases at V and 5 bases at J, leaving 12 bases unmatched. CDR3 length: 17 amino acids. In nucleotides, the CDR3 is TGTGCCAGCAGCTTATGGAGCGGGACTAGGAGAGGAGATACGCAGTATTTT. Translating gives CASSLWSGTRRGDTQYF. The full variable domain, its missing parts supplied by reference TRBV7-2 and TRBJ2-3, is GAGVSQSPSNKVTEKGKDVELRCDPISGHTALYWYRQSLGQGLEFLIYFQGNSAPDKSGLPSDRFSAERTGGSVSTLTIQRTQQEDSAVYLCASSLWSGTRRGDTQYFGPGTRLTVL.

This clonotype occurred many times. V gene TRBV5-1 combines with J gene TRBJ2-7; 9 bases agree with TRBD2. The germline CDR1 and CDR2 sequences are SGHRS and YFSETQ. V was pared by 4 bases and J by 4 bases, with 9 bases of the junction left unmatched. This CDR3 contains 15 residues. The CDR3: CASSPIPSGEYEQYF. CDR3 sequence (DNA): TGCGCCAGCAGCCCTATTCCTAGCGGGGAATACGAGCAGTACTTC. Complete variable domain (other parts from reference TRBV5-1 and TRBJ2-7): KAGVTQTPRYLIKTRGQQVTLSCSPISGHRSVSWYQQTPGQGLQFLFEYFSETQRNKGNFPGRFSGRQFSNSRSEMNVSTLELGDSALYLCASSPIPSGEYEQYFGPGTRLTVT.